This TCR beta chain derives from a study of T cell responses to AZD1222 COVID-19 vaccine. Regarding the study as a whole: Compared with day 0, the breadth and depth of the Spike-specific TCR repertoire rose significantly after two doses of AZD1222. The study found vaccine-associated CD4 TCRs spanning spike, dominant at 160-218 and 743-854. The sample set comprised mostly white British donors with more females, and clonal diversity was possibly underestimated.

In the case of this clone: Antigen specificity is unknown. The same CDR3 arises from other DNA sequences in this sample as well.

The assay was immunoSEQ multiplex PCR, and TCRdb's table has in-frame clones only and misses some. The table shows around 140,000 clones, with about 90% occurring only once. Looked up from germline, CDR1 is MDHEN and CDR2 is SYDVKM. The V gene end was trimmed by 3 bases and the J gene end by 4 bases; junction bases not matched to a gene: 3. The CDR3 covers 14 residues. The TCR sequence derives from an adult who received the MenACWY meningococcal vaccine as a control. Sequences were derived from peripheral blood, sampled 28 days after the second dose of the MenACWY control vaccine. V gene TRBV28 combines with J gene TRBJ2-3; TRBD2 matches at 8 bases. For the CDR3, the DNA is TGTGCCAGCAGTTTGGCGGGAGGAGCAGATACGCAGTATTTT. The encoded protein is CASSLAGGADTQYF.